These T cell receptor beta chains were read from a single sample in a study of blood T cell repertoires in COVID-19. Profiling relied on immunoSEQ multiplex PCR, and the TCRdb table lists in-frame clones only, not all of them. The sample carries fewer than 450,000 clones, roughly 86% recorded once. The sample consisted of peripheral blood. All receptors come from a woman aged 70 to 79 with COVID-19, enrolled during active disease. Each CDR3 is given with its conserved first and last residue. A D gene is named only where the DNA matches it firmly. Expanded clones are given a class, and other clones once, few, many or no size at all.

clone_size j_call cdr3_length v_call d_call cdr3_nt cdr3_aa
NA TRBJ2-7 13 TRBV18 NA TGTGCCAGCTCGCCGGGACAAATGAACGAGCAGTACTTC CASSPGQMNEQYF
once TRBJ1-3 12 TRBV6-6 NA TGTGCCAGCACCCAGTCTGGAAACACCATATATTTT CASTQSGNTIYF
NA TRBJ1-2 14 TRBV7-9 TRBD1 TGTGCCAGCAGCTTGGGGGGACAGGGGTTTGGCTACACCTTC CASSLGGQGFGYTF
NA TRBJ1-1 11 TRBV12-3/TRBV12-4 NA TGTGCCAGCATCCTGTTGACTGAAGCTTTCTTT CASILLTEAFF
once TRBJ1-1 13 TRBV6-5 NA TGTGCCAGCAGCGGACATAAATTCACCGAAGCTTTCTTT CASSGHKFTEAFF
NA TRBJ1-2 13 TRBV28 TRBD1 TGTGCCAGCTACCCAGGACAGGGGGGAGGCTACACCTTC CASYPGQGGGYTF
few TRBJ1-1 16 TRBV14 NA TGTGCCAGCAGCCGAGAGTCCGTCGCGGGGGGCACTGAAGCTTTCTTT CASSRESVAGGTEAFF
NA TRBJ2-7 13 TRBV7-9 NA TGTGCCAGCAGCTTAAGGGGAACCTACGAGCAGTACTTC CASSLRGTYEQYF
NA TRBJ1-2 14 TRBV18 NA TGTGCCAGCTCACCAGTGGTCGAACTCTATGGCTACACCTTC CASSPVVELYGYTF
NA TRBJ1-1 17 TRBV30 TRBD1 TGTGCCTGGAGTGTTATTGGGACAGGGGGCAGAATCCCTGAAGCTTTCTTT CAWSVIGTGGRIPEAFF
NA TRBJ2-7 13 TRBV11-3 TRBD1 TGTGCCAGCAGCCTAGACAGGGGAGACGAGCAGTACTTC CASSLDRGDEQYF
NA TRBJ2-5 15 TRBV2 TRBD2 TGTGCCAGCAGTGACGGGGGGGCCAGTGTGGAGACCCAGTACTTC CASSDGGASVETQYF
NA TRBJ2-3 14 TRBV24-1 NA TGTGCCACCAGTGATTTCGGGGTGGGTAATACGCAGTATTTT CATSDFGVGNTQYF
NA TRBJ2-7 17 TRBV19 TRBD2 TGTGCCAGTAGTATAGCTAGCGGGGGCGCATGGGACCACGAGCAGTACTTC CASSIASGGAWDHEQYF
NA TRBJ1-2 13 TRBV10-3 TRBD1 TGTGCCATCAGTGATAGGACAGGGGGTGGCTACACCTTC CAISDRTGGGYTF
NA TRBJ2-3 16 TRBV13 TRBD1 TGTGCCAGCAGCTTAGGGGACAGGGGGCCGGCAGATACGCAGTATTTT CASSLGDRGPADTQYF
NA TRBJ1-1 13 TRBV27 NA TGTGCCAGCAGTTTCCGGTGGAGCACTGAAGCTTTCTTT CASSFRWSTEAFF
NA TRBJ1-1 16 TRBV3-1/TRBV3-2 NA TGTGCCAGCAGCCAAGATCTGGGGGCGAGAGTCACTGAAGCTTTCTTT CASSQDLGARVTEAFF
NA TRBJ2-7 13 TRBV7-9 NA TGTGCCAGCAGCGTAAACCCGGTCTACGAGCAGTACTTC CASSVNPVYEQYF
once TRBJ1-1 15 TRBV6-5 TRBD1 TGTGCCAGCAGTTCGGGGACAGGGTTTTACACTGAAGCTTTCTTT CASSSGTGFYTEAFF